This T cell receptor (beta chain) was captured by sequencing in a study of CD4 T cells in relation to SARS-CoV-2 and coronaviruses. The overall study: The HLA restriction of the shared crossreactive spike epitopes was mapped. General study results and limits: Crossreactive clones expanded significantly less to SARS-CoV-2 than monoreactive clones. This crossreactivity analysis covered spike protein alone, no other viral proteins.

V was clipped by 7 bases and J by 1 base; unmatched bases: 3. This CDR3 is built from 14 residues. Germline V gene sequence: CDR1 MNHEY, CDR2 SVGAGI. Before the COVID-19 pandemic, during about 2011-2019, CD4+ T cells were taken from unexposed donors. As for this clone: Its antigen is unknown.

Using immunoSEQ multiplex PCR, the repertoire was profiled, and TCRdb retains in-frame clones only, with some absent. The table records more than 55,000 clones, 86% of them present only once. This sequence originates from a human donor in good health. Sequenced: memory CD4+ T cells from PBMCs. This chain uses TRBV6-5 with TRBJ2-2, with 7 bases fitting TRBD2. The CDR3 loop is CASISGGNTGELFF. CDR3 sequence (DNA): TGTGCCAGCATCTCGGGAGGGAACACCGGGGAGCTGTTTTTT.